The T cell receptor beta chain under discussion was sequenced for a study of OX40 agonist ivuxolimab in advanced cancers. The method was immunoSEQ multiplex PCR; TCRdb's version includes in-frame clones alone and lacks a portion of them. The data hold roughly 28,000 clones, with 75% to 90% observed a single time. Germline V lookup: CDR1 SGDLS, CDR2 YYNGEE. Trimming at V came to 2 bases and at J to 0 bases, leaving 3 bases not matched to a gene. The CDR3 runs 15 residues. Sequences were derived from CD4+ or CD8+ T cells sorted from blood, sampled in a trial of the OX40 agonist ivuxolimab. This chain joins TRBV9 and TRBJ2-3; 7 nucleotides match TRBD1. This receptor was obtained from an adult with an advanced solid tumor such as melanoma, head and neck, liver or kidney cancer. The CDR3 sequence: CASSVEGASTDTQYF. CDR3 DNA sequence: TGTGCCAGCAGCGTTGAGGGGGCTAGCACAGATACGCAGTATTTT.